This is a list of T cell receptor beta chains from one sample in a study of T cells after posttransplantation cyclophosphamide. The assay was immunoSEQ multiplex PCR, and TCRdb's table has in-frame clones only and misses some. The sample holds tens of thousands of clones, and no clone turns up only once. Here the sequenced sample was PBMCs, taken after allogeneic stem cell transplant with posttransplant cyclophosphamide. The source of these receptors is a male patient in his late teens or twenties who received an allogeneic stem cell transplant from a related donor, was CMV-positive, and had no GVHD. The T cells may partly be graft donor cells. Both conserved end residues are part of each CDR3. Each record gives: D gene, clone size, J gene, V gene, CDR3 protein, CDR3 DNA. A D gene is named only where the DNA matches it firmly. Where a row states a size, it is once, few, many or the class of an expanded clone; other rows omit it.

- | many | TRBJ1-3 | TRBV28 | CASQMTGIFSGNTIYF | TGTGCCAGCCAAATGACAGGTATCTTCTCTGGAAACACCATATATTTT
TRBD2 | many | TRBJ2-7 | TRBV4-3 | CASSQGEGRTYEQYF | TGCGCCAGCAGCCAAGGGGAGGGGAGGACCTACGAGCAGTACTTC
- | many | TRBJ2-5 | TRBV2 | CASSEAAPGETQYF | TGTGCCAGCAGTGAAGCAGCCCCGGGAGAGACCCAGTACTTC
- | many | TRBJ2-3 | TRBV15 | CATSRDPAGAGNTQYF | TGTGCCACCAGCAGAGATCCCGCGGGGGCCGGGAATACGCAGTATTTT
TRBD2 | many | TRBJ2-2 | TRBV7-2 | CASSLERTRVTGELFF | TGTGCCAGCAGCCTGGAACGGACTAGGGTGACCGGGGAGCTGTTTTTT
TRBD2 | - | TRBJ2-5 | TRBV11-2 | CASSTSGGARETQYF | TGTGCCAGCAGCACCAGCGGGGGGGCCCGAGAGACCCAGTACTTC
- | many | TRBJ1-3 | TRBV6-1 | CASSTAVSGNTIYF | TGTGCCAGCAGCACCGCAGTCTCTGGAAACACCATATATTTT
TRBD2 | few | TRBJ2-4 | TRBV18 | CASSPWASGQPLAKNIQYF | TGTGCCAGCTCACCGTGGGCTAGCGGCCAGCCTCTAGCCAAAAACATTCAGTACTTC
TRBD1 | many | TRBJ1-2 | TRBV6-1 | CASSEAGAGGYYGYTF | TGTGCCAGCAGTGAAGCAGGGGCAGGGGGGTACTATGGCTACACCTTC
- | many | TRBJ2-7 | TRBV18 | CASSPPIGVGEQYF | TGTGCCAGCTCACCACCGATTGGAGTTGGCGAGCAGTACTTC
TRBD1 | many | TRBJ1-2 | TRBV30 | CAWSPGQSYGYTF | TGTGCCTGGAGCCCGGGACAGAGCTATGGCTACACCTTC